This T cell receptor (beta chain) was identified in a study of blood T cell repertoires in COVID-19. Study-level background: Researchers got acute and convalescent COVID-19 samples from the United States, Italy and Spain.

The CDR3 contains 16 residues. The V gene end was trimmed by 2 bases and the J gene end by 4 bases; junction bases not matched to a gene: 5. Germline assignment: CDR1 SGHRS and CDR2 YFSETQ. Assay: immunoSEQ multiplex PCR; the TCRdb copy retains only in-frame clones and omits some. The sample contains a few hundred thousand clones, about 85% of which appear only once. The chain recombines TRBV5-1 with TRBJ2-7; TRBD2 matches at 14 bases. The sequencing input was peripheral blood. This receptor was taken from a human donor with COVID-19, enrolled during active disease. The donor label of this sample is uncertain. The CDR3: CASSLTGTSGSYEQYF. The CDR3 DNA follows: TGCGCCAGCAGCTTAACCGGGACTAGCGGGAGTTACGAGCAGTACTTC. The variable domain in full, with the rest retrieved from reference TRBV5-1 and TRBJ2-7, is KAGVTQTPRYLIKTRGQQVTLSCSPISGHRSVSWYQQTPGQGLQFLFEYFSETQRNKGNFPGRFSGRQFSNSRSEMNVSTLELGDSALYLCASSLTGTSGSYEQYFGPGTRLTVT.